This passage covers 21 T cell receptor beta chains from one sample sequenced in a study of blood T cell repertoires in COVID-19. The data were produced by immunoSEQ multiplex PCR, yet TCRdb's version contains in-frame clones alone and is incomplete. The sample contains some 490,000 clones, 70% to 90% of which appear only once. The material sequenced was peripheral blood. Receptors were obtained from a human donor in a cohort sampled during active COVID-19.

This clone was detected once. The rearrangement links TRBV27 to TRBJ2-7; a weak D match, TRBD1 (7 bases). This CDR3 comprises 13 residues. V was trimmed by 5 bases and J by 7 bases, leaving 15 bases between them. The germline CDR1 and CDR2 sequences are MNHEY and SMNVEV (reference sequence). CDR3 residues: CASSDNRGGEQYF. The CDR3 DNA is TGTGCCAGCAGTGATAACAGGGGAGGTGAGCAGTACTTC.

The chain joins TRBV12-3 or TRBV12-4 to TRBJ1-1; 8 nucleotides align to TRBD1. CDR3 length: 13 residues. J gave up 7 bases and V 0 bases, and 1 base lay outside the gene matches. As DNA, the CDR3 is TGTGCCAGCAGTTTAGCCGGGACAGGTGAAGCTTTCTTT. Translated, it gives CASSLAGTGEAFF.

The chain carries TRBV7-2 and TRBJ2-3; D is perhaps TRBD2 (6 bases). Per germline, CDR1 SGHTA and CDR2 FQGNSA. The CDR3 extends over 18 amino acids. V lost 3 bases to trimming and J lost 2 bases, with 21 bases between them. CDR3 loop: CASSFAGIAGITTDTQYF. In DNA form, the CDR3 reads TGTGCCAGCAGCTTTGCAGGGATCGCGGGGATTACCACAGATACGCAGTATTTT.

This chain links TRBV3-1 (or the pseudogene TRBV3-2) with TRBJ1-2; D is unclear. This CDR3 is 15 amino acids long. Trimming left V 5 bases short and J 5 bases short, with 18 bases between. Germline V gene lookup returns CDR1 LGHDT and CDR2 YNNKEL (reference sequence). In nucleotides, the CDR3 is TGTGCCAGCAGCTACTCTACACAGCAACCTTATGGCTACACCTTC. Amino acid sequence: CASSYSTQQPYGYTF.

This chain joins TRBV19 and TRBJ2-7; no clear D gene. This CDR3 is built from 14 residues. V lost 3 bases and J lost 3, with 12 bases in between. The germline V gene encodes CDR1 LNHDA and CDR2 SQIVND (reference sequence). The CDR3 spells CASSISGLGYEQYF. As DNA, the CDR3 is TGTGCCAGTAGTATCTCGGGTTTAGGCTACGAGCAGTACTTC.

This chain uses TRBV30 with TRBJ1-2, with D unresolved. The germline gives CDR1 GTSNPN, CDR2 SVGIG (reference sequence). The V end was cut by 5 bases, the J end by 7 bases, with 17 bases between. This CDR3 contains 13 residues. This chain's CDR3 is CAWEKWAGSGYTF. The CDR3 region has the DNA TGTGCCTGGGAAAAGTGGGCCGGGAGTGGCTACACCTTC.

The chain combines TRBV9 with TRBJ1-1, with D unclear. Per germline, CDR1 SGDLS and CDR2 YYNGEE. CDR3 length: 14 amino acids. Trimming stripped 0 bases from V and 4 bases from J, with 10 bases between. The CDR3: CASSVEALGTEAFF. CDR3 sequence (DNA): TGTGCCAGCAGCGTAGAGGCCCTAGGCACTGAAGCTTTCTTT.

Notes on this clone: A read error may be the cause here, since a much bigger clone is one base away. This chain links TRBV7-9 with TRBJ2-7; 12 nucleotides align to TRBD2. CDR3 length equals 13 residues. The V and J ends lost 7 bases and 3 bases, in that order; junction bases with no gene match: 1. Per the germline V gene, CDR1 is SEHNR and CDR2 is FQNEAQ (reference sequence). CDR3 amino acids: CASKLAGGYEQYF. The CDR3 DNA reads as TGTGCCAGCAAACTAGCGGGGGGCTACGAGCAGTACTTC.

CDR3 in DNA: TGTGCCTGGAGTGGGAGGGGTAGGACAGATACGCAGTATTTT. Translated: CAWSGRGRTDTQYF. This chain connects TRBV30 to TRBJ2-3; D may be TRBD2 (6 bases). The V end was cut by 1 base, the J end by 3 bases, with 11 bases between. The CDR3 is 14 residues long. Germline V gives CDR1 GTSNPN, CDR2 SVGIG (reference sequence).

V is TRBV11-2 and J is TRBJ1-2, with a weak D call TRBD1 (6 bases). The V end was cut by 3 bases, the J end by 2 bases, with 10 bases between. This CDR3 spans 14 amino acids. CDR1 is SGHAT, CDR2 FQNNGV, per germline. The CDR3 DNA is TGTGCCAGCAGCTTTATCCAGGGGAACTATGGCTACACCTTC. Its protein product is CASSFIQGNYGYTF.

The chain links TRBV5-4 to TRBJ1-4; no firm D call. Germline CDR1 reads SGHNT; CDR2 reads YYREEE (reference sequence). Trimming cost V 0 bases and J 4 bases, with 7 bases left between them. This CDR3 region has 14 residues. The CDR3 loop is CASSLVGVNEKLFF. The CDR3 DNA sequence: TGTGCCAGCAGCTTGGTTGGAGTTAATGAAAAACTGTTTTTT.

V gene TRBV30 combines with J gene TRBJ2-1; D is possibly TRBD1 (5 bases). This CDR3 has 16 amino acids. Germline CDR1 GTSNPN, CDR2 SVGIG (reference sequence). V lost 1 base to trimming and J lost 0 bases, with 13 bases between them. The CDR3 spells CAWSEEARGSYNEQFF. The CDR3 DNA sequence: TGTGCCTGGAGTGAGGAAGCTAGGGGCTCCTACAATGAGCAGTTCTTC.

The genes are TRBV6-6 and TRBJ1-2; the D gene is possibly TRBD1 (6 bases). CDR3 length: 16 residues. Germline V gene lookup returns CDR1 MNHNY and CDR2 SVGAGI (reference sequence). V lost 2 bases to trimming and J lost 0 bases, with 13 bases between them. The CDR3 region is CASSYIWTDSNYGYTF. In DNA, the CDR3 is TGTGCCAGCAGTTACATTTGGACAGACTCTAACTATGGCTACACCTTC.

The V and J genes are TRBV10-1 and TRBJ2-7; TRBD2 agrees at 10 bases. Germline CDR1 reads WNHNN; CDR2 reads SYGVQD (reference sequence). V lost 2 bases to trimming and J lost 3 bases; unmatched junction nucleotides: 1. This CDR3 contains 14 residues. DNA for the CDR3: TGCGCCAGCAGTGAGACTAGCGGGAACTACGAGCAGTACTTC. Protein sequence: CASSETSGNYEQYF.

The chain couples TRBV3-1 (or the pseudogene TRBV3-2) to TRBJ2-1; maybe TRBD2 (6 bases). Trimming stripped 0 bases from V and 10 bases from J, with 16 bases between. CDR3 size: 15 residues. CDR1 is LGHDT and CDR2 is YNNKEL in the germline V gene (reference sequence). CDR3 sequence (DNA): TGTGCCAGCAGCCAAGATCAGGCGGGACCGTGGGAGCAGTTCTTC. It specifies CASSQDQAGPWEQFF.

In DNA form, the CDR3 reads TGTGCCAGCAGCCACTCCTACGAGCAGTACTTC. Protein sequence: CASSHSYEQYF. The rearrangement links TRBV7-2 to TRBJ2-7; no clear D. CDR3 length: 11 residues. The V gene lost 5 bases and the J gene lost 0 bases, with 2 bases spanning the gap. Germline loops: CDR1 SGHTA, CDR2 FQGNSA.

This clone was detected once. The junction differs from germline at one of its ends, possibly a read error. The chain has TRBV7-2 and TRBJ1-2, with D perhaps matching TRBD1 (5 bases). Looked up from germline, CDR1 is SGHTA and CDR2 is FQGNSA. CDR3 length: 13 residues. The CDR3 loop reads CASSLVPEGTGSF. For the CDR3, the DNA is TGTGCCAGCAGCTTAGTCCCCGAAGGGACCGGGAGCTTC.

V usage is TRBV3-1 (or the pseudogene TRBV3-2) and J usage is TRBJ1-5; D may be TRBD1 (6 bases). The DNA matches TRBJ2-3 better at its end, which makes the J call doubtful. Germline values: CDR1 LGHDT, CDR2 YNNKEL (reference sequence). The CDR3 length is 16 residues. The chain's CDR3 is CASSLSGTQNEQPQYF. The CDR3, as DNA: TGTGCCAGCAGCCTGTCCGGGACACAAAACGAGCAGCCCCAGTATTTT.

The CDR3: CASSLVGHLNTEAFF. For the CDR3, the DNA is TGTGCCAGCAGCTTAGTCGGACACCTCAACACTGAAGCTTTCTTT. This sequence joins TRBV13 and TRBJ1-1; possible D gene TRBD1, 5 bases. The length of the CDR3 is 15 residues. The germline CDR1 and CDR2 sequences are PRHDT and FYEKMQ (reference sequence). V was shortened by 1 base and J by 2 bases, with 11 bases between the two germline ends.

V and J are TRBV3-1 (or the pseudogene TRBV3-2) and TRBJ2-5, with D maybe TRBD2 (6 bases). The CDR3 is 12 amino acids. V dropped 1 base and J dropped 14 bases, with 14 bases sitting between them. Germline V gene lookup returns CDR1 LGHDT and CDR2 YNNKEL (reference sequence). The CDR3 nucleotides read TGTGCCAGCAGCCAAGTCCCCGCCGGGAGATACTTC. Encoded protein: CASSQVPAGRYF.

The chain couples TRBV3-1 (or the pseudogene TRBV3-2) to TRBJ1-1; tentative D call: TRBD1 (5 bases). The germline CDR1 and CDR2 sequences are LGHDT and YNNKEL (reference sequence). This CDR3 spans 15 amino acids. Trimming shortened V by 0 bases and J by 5 bases, and 13 bases separated the two germline ends. CDR3 in amino acids: CASSQDNGGLTEAFF. CDR3 coding DNA: TGTGCCAGCAGCCAAGATAATGGGGGGTTGACTGAAGCTTTCTTT.